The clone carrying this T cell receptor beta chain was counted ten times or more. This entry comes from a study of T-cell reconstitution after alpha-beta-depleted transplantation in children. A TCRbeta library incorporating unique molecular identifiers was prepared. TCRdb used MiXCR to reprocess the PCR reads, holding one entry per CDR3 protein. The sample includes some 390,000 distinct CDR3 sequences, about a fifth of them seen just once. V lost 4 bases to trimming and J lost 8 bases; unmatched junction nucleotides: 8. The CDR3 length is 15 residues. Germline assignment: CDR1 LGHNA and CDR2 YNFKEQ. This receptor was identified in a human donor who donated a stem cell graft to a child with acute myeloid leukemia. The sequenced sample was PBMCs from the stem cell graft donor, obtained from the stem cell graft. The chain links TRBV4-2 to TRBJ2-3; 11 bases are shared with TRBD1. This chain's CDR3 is CASSPTSGTGGTQYF. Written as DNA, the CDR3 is TGTGCCAGCAGCCCAACTTCCGGGACAGGGGGTACGCAGTATTTT.